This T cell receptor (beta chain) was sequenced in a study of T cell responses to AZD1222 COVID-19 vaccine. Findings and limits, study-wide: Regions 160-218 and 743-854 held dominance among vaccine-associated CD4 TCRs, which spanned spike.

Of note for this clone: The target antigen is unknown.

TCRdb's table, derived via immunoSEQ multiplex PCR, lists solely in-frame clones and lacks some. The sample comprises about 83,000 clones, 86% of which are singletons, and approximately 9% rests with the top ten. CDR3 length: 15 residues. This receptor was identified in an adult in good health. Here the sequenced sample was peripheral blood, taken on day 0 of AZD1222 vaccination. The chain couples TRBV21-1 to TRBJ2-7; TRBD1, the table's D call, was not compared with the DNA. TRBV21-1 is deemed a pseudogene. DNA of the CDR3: TGTGCCAGCAGCAAAGAAAACAGGGGGTTTGGCGAGCAGTACTTC. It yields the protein CASSKENRGFGEQYF.